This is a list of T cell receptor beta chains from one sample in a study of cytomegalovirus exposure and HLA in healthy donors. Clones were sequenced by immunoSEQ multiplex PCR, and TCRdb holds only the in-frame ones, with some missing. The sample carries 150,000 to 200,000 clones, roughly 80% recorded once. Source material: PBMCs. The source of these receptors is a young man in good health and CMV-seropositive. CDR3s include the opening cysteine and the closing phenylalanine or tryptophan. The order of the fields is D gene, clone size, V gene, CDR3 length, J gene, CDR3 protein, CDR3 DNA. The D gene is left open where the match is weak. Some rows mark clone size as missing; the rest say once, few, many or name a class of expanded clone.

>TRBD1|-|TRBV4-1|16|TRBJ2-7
CASSQEWPGGSYEQYF
TGCGCCAGCAGCCAAGAGTGGCCAGGGGGTAGCTACGAGCAGTACTTC
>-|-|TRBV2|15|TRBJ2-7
CASRAFAGPSYEQYF
TGTGCCAGCAGAGCCTTCGCGGGTCCATCCTACGAGCAGTACTTC
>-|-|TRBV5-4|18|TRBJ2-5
CASSSARGWGNFQETQYF
TGTGCCAGCAGCTCGGCGCGGGGTTGGGGCAATTTCCAAGAGACCCAGTACTTC
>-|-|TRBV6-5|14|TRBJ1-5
CASSYDRYNQPQHF
TGTGCCAGCAGTTACGACAGATACAATCAGCCCCAGCATTTT
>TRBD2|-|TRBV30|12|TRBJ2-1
CAWSVYSGGWFF
TGTGCCTGGAGTGTATATAGCGGGGGGTGGTTCTTC
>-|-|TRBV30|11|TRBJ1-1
CAWSARTEAFF
TGTGCCTGGAGTGCGAGGACTGAAGCTTTCTTT
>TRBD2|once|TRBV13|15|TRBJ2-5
CASSPHTSGQETQYF
TGTGCCAGCAGCCCGCATACTAGCGGACAAGAGACCCAGTACTTC
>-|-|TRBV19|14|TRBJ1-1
CASSITRGNTEAFF
TGTGCCAGTAGTATCACCAGGGGGAACACTGAAGCTTTCTTT
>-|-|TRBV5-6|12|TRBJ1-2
CASSSRPQGYTF
TGTGCCAGCAGCTCTAGACCACAAGGCTACACCTTC
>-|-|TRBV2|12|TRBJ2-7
CASSGDSNEQYF
TGTGCCAGCAGCGGGGACTCCAACGAGCAGTACTTC
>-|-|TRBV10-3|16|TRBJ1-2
CAISEADNPAFYGYTF
TGTGCCATCAGTGAGGCGGACAATCCGGCATTCTATGGCTACACCTTC
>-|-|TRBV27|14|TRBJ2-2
CASRDSPWTGELFF
TGTGCCAGCAGAGACAGTCCTTGGACCGGGGAGCTGTTTTTT
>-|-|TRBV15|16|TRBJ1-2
CATSRDRTQGGYGYTF
TGTGCCACCAGCAGAGATAGGACCCAAGGGGGCTATGGCTACACCTTC
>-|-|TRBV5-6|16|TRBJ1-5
CASSRARGGSNQPQHF
TGTGCCAGCAGCCGGGCCCGCGGAGGGTCGAATCAGCCCCAGCATTTT
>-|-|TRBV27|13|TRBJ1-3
CASSLYSGNTIYF
TGTGCCAGCAGTTTGTACTCTGGAAACACCATATATTTT
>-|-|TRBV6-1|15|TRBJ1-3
CASSEGGWSGNTIYF
TGTGCCAGCAGTGAGGGGGGTTGGTCTGGAAACACCATATATTTT
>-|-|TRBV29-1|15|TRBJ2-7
CSVEEDTAGSYEQYF
TGCAGCGTTGAAGAAGATACGGCGGGATCCTACGAGCAGTACTTC
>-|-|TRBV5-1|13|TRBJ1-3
CASSLGQGNTIYF
TGCGCCAGCAGCTTGGGGCAAGGAAACACCATATATTTT
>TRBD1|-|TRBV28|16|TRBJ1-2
CASRAAGDRGPYGYTF
TGTGCCAGCAGGGCTGCCGGGGACAGGGGACCCTATGGCTACACCTTC
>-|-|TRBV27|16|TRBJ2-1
CASSSPRAYGNNEQFF
TGTGCCAGCAGTTCCCCCAGGGCTTATGGAAACAATGAGCAGTTCTTC
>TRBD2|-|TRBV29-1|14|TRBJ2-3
CSVGRDYSTDTQYF
TGCAGCGTTGGCCGGGACTATAGCACAGATACGCAGTATTTT
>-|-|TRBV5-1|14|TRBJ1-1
CASRTGSSGTEAFF
TGCGCCAGCAGAACAGGGTCATCAGGGACTGAAGCTTTCTTT
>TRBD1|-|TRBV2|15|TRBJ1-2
CASSLKTTGNYGYTF
TGTGCCAGCAGCCTCAAAACGACAGGGAACTATGGCTACACCTTC
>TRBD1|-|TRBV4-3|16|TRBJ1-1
CASSPGQGGLNTEAFF
TGCGCCAGCAGCCCTGGACAGGGAGGATTGAACACTGAAGCTTTCTTT
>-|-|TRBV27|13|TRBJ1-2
CASSFSSLRGYTF
TGTGCCAGCAGTTTTTCCTCCCTCCGTGGCTACACCTTC
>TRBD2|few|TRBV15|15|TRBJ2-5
CATSLAGGDQETQYF
TGTGCCACCTCGCTAGCGGGGGGCGACCAAGAGACCCAGTACTTC
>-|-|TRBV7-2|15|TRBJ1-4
CASSRGGLLGEKLFF
TGTGCCAGCAGCAGGGGCGGTCTCCTAGGGGAAAAACTGTTTTTT
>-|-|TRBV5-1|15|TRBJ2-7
CASSQREALYYEQYF
TGCGCCAGCAGCCAGAGGGAGGCCCTCTACTACGAGCAGTACTTC
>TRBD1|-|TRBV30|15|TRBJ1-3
CAWRRRGLMGNTIYF
TGTGCCTGGCGACGCAGGGGGCTAATGGGAAACACCATATATTTT
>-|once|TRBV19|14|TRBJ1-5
CASKPRVSNQPQHF
TGTGCCAGTAAGCCCCGGGTTTCCAATCAGCCCCAGCATTTT
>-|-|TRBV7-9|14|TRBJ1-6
CASSLGGVNSPLHF
TGTGCCAGCAGCTTGGGGGGGGTCAATTCACCCCTCCACTTT
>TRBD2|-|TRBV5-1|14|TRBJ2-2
CASSGGENTGELFF
TGCGCCAGCAGCGGGGGGGAGAACACCGGGGAGCTGTTTTTT
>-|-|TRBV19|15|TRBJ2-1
CASSTLEGSYNEQFF
TGTGCCAGTAGTACCCTAGAAGGTTCCTACAATGAGCAGTTCTTC
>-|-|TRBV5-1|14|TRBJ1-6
CASSLHGVNSPLHF
TGCGCCAGCAGCTTGCACGGAGTTAATTCACCCCTCCACTTT
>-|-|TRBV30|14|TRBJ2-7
CAWSVGGSSYEQYF
TGTGCCTGGAGTGTAGGAGGGTCCTCCTACGAGCAGTACTTC
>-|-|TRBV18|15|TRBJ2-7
CASSPPETPAYEQYF
TGTGCCAGCTCACCACCTGAGACACCTGCCTACGAGCAGTACTTC
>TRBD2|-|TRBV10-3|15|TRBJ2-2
CAISPKRDRTGELFF
TGTGCCATCAGCCCAAAGCGGGATAGGACCGGGGAGCTGTTTTTT
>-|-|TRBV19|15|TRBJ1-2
CASMRGAKKGYGYTF
TGTGCCAGTATGCGGGGGGCAAAAAAGGGCTATGGCTACACCTTC
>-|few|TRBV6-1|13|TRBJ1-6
CAGQGQTNSPLHF
TGTGCAGGTCAGGGACAAACTAATTCACCCCTCCACTTT
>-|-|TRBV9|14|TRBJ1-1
CASSAQTGGTEAFF
TGTGCCAGCAGCGCTCAAACGGGGGGCACTGAAGCTTTCTTT
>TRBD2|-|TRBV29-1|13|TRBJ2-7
CSVLSGRSYEQYF
TGCAGCGTGCTTAGCGGGAGAAGCTACGAGCAGTACTTC
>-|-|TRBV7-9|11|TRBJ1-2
CASSLGSGYTF
TGTGCCAGCAGCCTCGGGAGTGGCTACACCTTC
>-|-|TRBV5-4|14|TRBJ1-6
CASSSREDNSPLHF
TGTGCCAGCAGCTCGCGAGAAGATAATTCACCCCTCCACTTT
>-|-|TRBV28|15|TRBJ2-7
CASTPGDRSSYEQYF
TGTGCCAGCACCCCGGGAGACAGAAGCTCCTACGAGCAGTACTTC
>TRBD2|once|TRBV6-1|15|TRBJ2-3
CASSESAGGPDTQYF
TGTGCCAGCAGTGAATCAGCGGGAGGACCAGATACGCAGTATTTT
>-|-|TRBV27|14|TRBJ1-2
CASTTGSPGYGYTF
TGTGCCAGCACGACCGGGAGTCCAGGCTATGGCTACACCTTC
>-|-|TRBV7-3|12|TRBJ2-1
CASSRGRNEQFF
TGTGCCAGCAGCCGCGGTCGCAATGAGCAGTTCTTC
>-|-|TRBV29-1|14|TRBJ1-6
CSVSTGTVNSPLHF
TGCAGCGTCTCGACCGGGACTGTTAATTCACCCCTCCACTTT
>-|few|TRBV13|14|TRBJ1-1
CASSLRPGNTEAFF
TGTGCCAGCAGCTTACGTCCCGGGAACACTGAAGCTTTCTTT
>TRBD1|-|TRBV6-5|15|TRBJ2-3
CASSSTGGYTDTQYF
TGTGCCAGCAGTTCGACAGGGGGCTATACGGATACGCAGTATTTT
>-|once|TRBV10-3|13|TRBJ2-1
CAIRSDRNNEQFF
TGTGCCATCAGATCGGACAGAAACAATGAGCAGTTCTTC
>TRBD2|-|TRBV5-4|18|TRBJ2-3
CASSPNPASGGVRDTQYF
TGTGCCAGCAGCCCCAACCCGGCTAGCGGAGGGGTAAGAGATACGCAGTATTTT
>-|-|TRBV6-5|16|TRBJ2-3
CASSYIAGRFTDTQYF
TGTGCCAGCAGTTACATTGCGGGACGCTTTACAGATACGCAGTATTTT
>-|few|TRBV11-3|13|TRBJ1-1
CASSLTTNTEAFF
TGTGCCAGCAGCTTAACAACCAACACTGAAGCTTTCTTT
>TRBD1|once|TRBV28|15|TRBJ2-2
CASSLSGTGFGELFF
TGTGCCAGCAGTTTAAGCGGGACAGGGTTCGGGGAGCTGTTTTTT
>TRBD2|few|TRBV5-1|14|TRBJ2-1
CASSLFASGNEQFF
TGCGCCAGCAGCTTGTTCGCTAGCGGCAATGAGCAGTTCTTC
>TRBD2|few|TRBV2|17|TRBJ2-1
CASPYRVSGSSYNEQFF
TGTGCCAGCCCTTACCGGGTTAGCGGGAGCTCCTACAATGAGCAGTTCTTC
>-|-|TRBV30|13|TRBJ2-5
CAWSRTYGETQYF
TGTGCCTGGTCCCGGACTTACGGGGAGACCCAGTACTTC
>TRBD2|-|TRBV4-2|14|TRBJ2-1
CASSPGGSYNEQFF
TGTGCCAGCAGCCCGGGCGGGAGCTACAATGAGCAGTTCTTC